A selection of T cell receptor beta chains follows, all from one sample in a study of OX40 agonist ivuxolimab in advanced cancers. TCRdb's table, derived via immunoSEQ multiplex PCR, lists solely in-frame clones and lacks some. Of about 50,000 clones in the sample, around nine tenths were seen once. The material sequenced was CD4+ or CD8+ T cells sorted from blood, taken in a trial of the OX40 agonist ivuxolimab. All receptors derive from an adult with an advanced solid tumor such as melanoma, head and neck, liver or kidney cancer. The CDR3 runs from the conserved cysteine through the conserved F or W. The order of the fields is V gene, J gene, CDR3 protein.

>TRBV6-5|TRBJ1-1
CASSLDRGDEAFF
>TRBV15|TRBJ2-6
CATGASGANVLTF
>TRBV9|TRBJ1-3
CASSADRDASAGNTIYF
>TRBV21-1|TRBJ1-5
CASSKKLKDRNSNQPQHF
>TRBV5-1|TRBJ1-1
CASSELGQPGTEAFF
>TRBV9|TRBJ2-3
CASSVGRSSTDTQYF
>TRBV15|TRBJ1-6
CATSRVNSPLHF
>TRBV5-4|TRBJ1-2
CASSLVPGADGHTF
>TRBV14|TRBJ1-1
CASSHGTGFSETEAFF
>TRBV27|TRBJ1-1
CASSQTPGLYEAFF
>TRBV29-1|TRBJ2-1
CSVLSGTKLLHEQFF
>TRBV13|TRBJ1-2
CASTPVGGYTF
>TRBV11-2|TRBJ2-1
CASGGGPYNEQFF
>TRBV4-1|TRBJ1-5
CASSQGGAGQPQHF
>TRBV9|TRBJ2-2
CASSVDQGSGELFF
>TRBV4-3|TRBJ2-2
CASSPSGRGGTGELFF
>TRBV4-3|TRBJ2-6
CASSQERVSGANVLTF
>TRBV28|TRBJ1-2
CASSSLRGRGDYGYTF
>TRBV6-1|TRBJ1-6
CASSENGRSPLHF
>TRBV7-6|TRBJ2-7
CASSLGGAGEQYF
>TRBV11-2|TRBJ2-7
CASSSPGYRSYEQYF
>TRBV29-1|TRBJ2-1
CSVEDPTGGPGNEQFF
>TRBV6-5|TRBJ1-1
CASSPMEARTEAFF
>TRBV28|TRBJ2-1
CASSQLAGNNEQFF
>TRBV7-9|TRBJ1-2
CASSLAGAGLVWYGYTF
>TRBV9|TRBJ1-1
CASSVGGSSTEAFF
>TRBV4-1|TRBJ2-1
CASSQAASYNEQFF
>TRBV10-3|TRBJ2-5
CAISESKRGLETQYF
>TRBV6-6|TRBJ1-2
CASSYSNYGYTF
>TRBV9|TRBJ2-3
CASSGRAGESTDTQYF
>TRBV11-2|TRBJ2-3
CASSLGPDRAADTQYF
>TRBV19|TRBJ2-1
CASSIRLLTGGAFVNEQFF
>TRBV5-1|TRBJ2-4
CASSLAAGTGQNIQYF
>TRBV13|TRBJ2-7
CASSATGFVYEQYF
>TRBV28|TRBJ2-6
CASSLRGLVANVLTF
>TRBV6-1|TRBJ2-5
CASSALPGGQETQYF
>TRBV7-8|TRBJ1-1
CASSPGQAGGGTEAFF
>TRBV6-5|TRBJ2-2
CASSYGTGVSGELFF
>TRBV4-1|TRBJ2-2
CASSQLSGDTGELFF
>TRBV7-9|TRBJ2-7
CASSSGWDRIYEQYF
>TRBV2|TRBJ1-1
CASLSGQGASEAFF
>TRBV12-5|TRBJ2-1
CASGWGQGAFNEQFF
>TRBV6-1|TRBJ1-1
CASSGDRGRWYTEAFF
>TRBV30|TRBJ2-7
CACVLAESYEQYF
>TRBV7-6|TRBJ2-3
CASSLQRLPLLDTQYF
>TRBV9|TRBJ2-7
CASSLRGLAGNEQYF
>TRBV9|TRBJ2-2
CASSPLRDAGELFF
>TRBV29-1|TRBJ2-7
CSVAFGQGAREQYF
>TRBV7-2|TRBJ2-1
CASSVLAGGYNEQFF
>TRBV27|TRBJ2-6
CASSFIPGGANVLTF
>TRBV5-4|TRBJ1-2
CASTSRDRAPNYGYTF
>TRBV10-3|TRBJ1-1
CAISEAAGMNTEAFF
>TRBV5-6|TRBJ2-7
CASSLEASGPYEQYF
>TRBV2|TRBJ2-1
CASTTSSNPPYNEQFF
>TRBV18|TRBJ1-1
CASSPEGTEAFF
>TRBV27|TRBJ2-2
CASSPRTGGKTGELFF
>TRBV19|TRBJ1-5
CASSTEAGIRGNQPQHF
>TRBV13|TRBJ2-7
CASSPVAQGIHEQYF
>TRBV7-9|TRBJ1-4
CAIYPGGKLFF